Sequencing of this T cell receptor beta chain was carried out in a study of sequential checkpoint blockade in melanoma. Overall study context: Both treatment sequences were followed by maintenance nivolumab. After nivolumab or ipilimumab alone, some 22 patients had week-13 rebiopsies.

The treatment here: randomized to nivolumab then ipilimumab (arm A) or the reverse (arm B). The repertoire was sequenced with immunoSEQ multiplex PCR; TCRdb's copy has only in-frame clones and lacks some. The sample includes about 3,500 clones, less than 30% of them seen just once. The V end was cut by 8 bases, the J end by 10 bases, with 21 bases between. The CDR3 consists of 14 residues. Germline V gene lookup returns CDR1 MNHGY and CDR2 SAAAGT. This clone was seen only a few times. This rearrangement joins TRBV6-8 to TRBJ1-5; D is perhaps TRBD1 (6 bases). The material sequenced was tumor tissue (inferred from file names), taken from a patient given nivolumab and ipilimumab in sequence. The TCR comes from a human donor with melanoma. CDR3: CASSRLEGVEPQHF. The CDR3 coding sequence is TGTGCCAGCTCCCGACTGGAGGGGGTCGAACCCCAGCATTTT.